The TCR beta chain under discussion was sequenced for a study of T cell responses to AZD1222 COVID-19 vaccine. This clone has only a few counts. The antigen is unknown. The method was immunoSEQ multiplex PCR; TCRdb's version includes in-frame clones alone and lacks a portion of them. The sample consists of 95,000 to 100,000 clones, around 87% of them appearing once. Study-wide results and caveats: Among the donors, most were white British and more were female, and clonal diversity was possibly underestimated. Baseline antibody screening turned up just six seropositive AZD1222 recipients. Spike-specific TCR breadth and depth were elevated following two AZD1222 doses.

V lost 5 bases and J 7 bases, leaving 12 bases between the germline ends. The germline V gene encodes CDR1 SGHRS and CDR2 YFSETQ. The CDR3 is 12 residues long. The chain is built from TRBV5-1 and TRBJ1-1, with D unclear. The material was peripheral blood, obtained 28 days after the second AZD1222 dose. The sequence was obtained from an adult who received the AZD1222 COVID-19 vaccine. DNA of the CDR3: TGCGCCAGCAGAGGCTCCGAGAATGAAGCTTTCTTT. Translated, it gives CASRGSENEAFF.